The 19 T cell receptor beta chains below all came from one sample that was sequenced in a study of technical replicates of blood from a few donors. Produced via immunoSEQ multiplex PCR; TCRdb's table is partial and in-frame only. Among about 81,000 clones listed, 85% to 95% were seen once. Material: T cells isolated from PBMCs. These receptor sequences come from a human donor in good health.

This chain uses TRBV18 with TRBJ1-2; D is undetermined. The CDR3 consists of 13 residues. V lost 2 bases, J lost 2 bases, and 6 bases lay in between. CDR1 is KGHSH and CDR2 is LQKENI in the germline V gene. CDR3 sequence reads: CASSPGENYGYTF. The DNA of the CDR3 is TGTGCCAGCTCACCAGGAGAAAACTATGGCTACACCTTC. Full variable domain (remainder filled in from reference TRBV18 and TRBJ1-2): NAGVMQNPRHLVRRRGQEARLRCSPMKGHSHVYWYRQLPEEGLKFMVYLQKENIIDESGMPKERFSAEFPKEGPSILRIQQVVRGDSAAYFCASSPGENYGYTFGSGTRLTVV.

This chain uses TRBV27 with TRBJ2-1, with 11 bases identical to TRBD2. This CDR3 comprises 16 residues. Per the germline V gene, CDR1 is MNHEY and CDR2 is SMNVEV (reference sequence). Trimming at V came to 4 bases and at J to 6 bases, leaving 8 bases not matched to a gene. CDR3 DNA sequence: TGTGCCAGCAGTTCTGGGACTAGCGGCACAACCAATGAGCAGTTCTTC. As protein: CASSSGTSGTTNEQFF.

This clone was counted a single time. The rearrangement joins TRBV12-5 to TRBJ2-5, with no clear D. Germline CDR1 is LGHNT and CDR2 is FRNRAP. This CDR3 spans 17 amino acids. The V gene lost 1 base and the J gene lost 3 bases, with 18 bases spanning the gap. The CDR3 loop reads CASGLGHGPTGEETQYF. The CDR3 region has the DNA TGTGCTAGTGGTTTGGGCCACGGTCCAACTGGAGAAGAGACCCAGTACTTC.

The rearrangement uses TRBV6-4 and TRBJ1-6; D unresolved. The length of the CDR3 is 11 residues. Germline lookup yields CDR1 MRHNA and CDR2 SNTAGT. V was pared by 8 bases and J by 7 bases, with 6 bases between. The CDR3 loop is CASGLNSPLHF. The DNA of the CDR3 is TGTGCCAGCGGCCTGAATTCACCCCTCCACTTT.

V is TRBV2 and J is TRBJ2-7; D gene ambiguous. The germline V and J ends were trimmed by 5 bases and 9 bases, with 17 bases remaining between them. Germline V gene data show CDR1 as SNHLY and CDR2 as FYNNEI. The CDR3 runs to 13 residues. The chain's CDR3 is CASSPVGSFGQYF. The DNA for the CDR3 is TGTGCCAGCAGTCCGGTTGGTTCTTTCGGGCAGTACTTC.

The chain couples TRBV5-1 to TRBJ1-1, with D maybe TRBD1 (5 bases). Trimming shortened V by 4 bases and J by 6 bases, and 10 bases separated the two germline ends. The CDR3 totals 12 residues. Germline V gene sequence: CDR1 SGHRS, CDR2 YFSETQ. The CDR3 coding sequence is TGCGCCAGCAGCAAGGACACGGCTGAAGCTTTCTTT. Encoded protein: CASSKDTAEAFF.

The chain uses TRBV5-6 and TRBJ2-7; D is perhaps TRBD2 (6 bases). Germline V gene data show CDR1 as SGHDT and CDR2 as YYEEEE. The length of the CDR3 is 14 residues. V shed 3 bases and J shed 6 bases, with 16 bases lying between them. CDR3 sequence reads: CASSYWGVLAEQYF. The CDR3 DNA is TGTGCCAGCAGCTACTGGGGGGTGTTAGCCGAGCAGTACTTC.

This sequence joins TRBV7-6 and TRBJ1-1; D unclear. V gave up 5 bases and J gave up 6 bases, with 13 bases separating them. Germline lookup yields CDR1 SGHVS and CDR2 FNYEAQ. This CDR3 has 13 amino acids. The CDR3, as DNA: TGTGCCAGCAGCCCCGACTTGGGTTCTGAAGCTTTCTTT. Translating it yields CASSPDLGSEAFF.

V usage is TRBV27 and J usage is TRBJ2-3; D possibly corresponds to TRBD1 (6 bases). Germline lookup yields CDR1 MNHEY and CDR2 SMNVEV (reference sequence). The CDR3 sequence is 13 residues long. V lost 6 bases, J lost 3 bases, and 10 bases lay in between. The CDR3 loop reads CASRGAITDTQYF. The CDR3 DNA reads TGTGCCAGCAGGGGGGCCATTACAGATACGCAGTATTTT.

The chain joins TRBV5-1 to TRBJ1-3, with D unresolved. Trimming removed 2 bases from V and 0 bases from J, with 18 bases in between. Germline V gene lookup returns CDR1 SGHRS and CDR2 YFSETQ. This CDR3 has 18 amino acids. The CDR3 region is CASSLSPATRYSGNTIYF. The CDR3 DNA follows: TGCGCCAGCAGCTTATCTCCCGCCACTCGTTACTCTGGAAACACCATATATTTT.

The J gene is TRBJ2-1, the V gene TRBV6-5; TRBD2 matches 8 bases. With V trimmed by 0 bases and J by 9 bases, 7 bases remained unmatched. This CDR3 region has 15 residues. CDR1 is MNHEY and CDR2 is SVGAGI in the germline V gene. In DNA, the CDR3 is TGTGCCAGCAGTTACTCAGGTAGCGGGGTTTCTGAGCAGTTCTTC. Translation: CASSYSGSGVSEQFF.

This clone was found once. The rearrangement uses TRBV28 and TRBJ2-7, with 8 bases fitting TRBD2. The V gene's germline CDR1 is MDHEN and CDR2 SYDVKM. J was trimmed by 0 bases and V by 11 bases; bases with no gene match: 9. The CDR3 contains 14 residues. The CDR3 DNA sequence: TGTGCCGCGACGCCTAGCGGGCCCTCCTACGAGCAGTACTTC. Translating it yields CAATPSGPSYEQYF.

CDR3 amino acids: CASSLGSGGGGANVLTF. In nucleotides, the CDR3 is TGTGCCAGCAGCTTAGGCTCGGGGGGCGGTGGGGCCAACGTCCTGACTTTC. The V gene is TRBV11-3, the J gene TRBJ2-6; a weak D match, TRBD2 (7 bases). This CDR3 has 17 amino acids. The germline gives CDR1 SGHNT, CDR2 YENEEA. Trimming cost V 1 base and J 3 bases, with 13 bases left between them. Based on the CDR3 plus reference TRBV11-3 and TRBJ2-6, the full variable domain is EAGVVQSPRYKIIEKKQPVAFWCNPISGHNTLYWYLQNLGQGPELLIRYENEEAVDDSQLPKDRFSAERLKGVDSTLKIQPAELGDSAVYLCASSLGSGGGGANVLTFGAGSRLTVL.

This chain's CDR3 is CASSSRTDLWEQFF. Here the CDR3 DNA reads TGTGCCAGCAGCTCCAGGACTGACTTGTGGGAGCAGTTCTTC. This chain joins TRBV11-2 and TRBJ2-1; TRBD2 might be the D (5 bases). In germline, CDR1 is SGHAT, CDR2 FQNNGV. There are 14 residues in the CDR3. Trimming shortened V by 4 bases and J by 10 bases, and 17 bases separated the two germline ends.

The chain links TRBV19 to TRBJ2-7; the match to TRBD1 covers 8 bases. The CDR3 has 15 amino acids. The V segment lost 6 bases and the J segment 1 base; nucleotides outside the gene matches: 8. From germline, CDR1 is LNHDA and CDR2 SQIVND (reference sequence). This CDR3 reads CASSRGQGRSYEQYF. The CDR3 DNA follows: TGTGCCAGTAGCCGTGGACAGGGAAGGTCCTACGAGCAGTACTTC.

The rearrangement uses TRBV10-3 and TRBJ2-3, with TRBD2 matching 12 bases. The CDR3 consists of 15 residues. CDR1 ENHRY and CDR2 SYGVKD come from the germline V gene. V shed 4 bases, J shed 5 bases, and the junction held 4 bases outside the gene matches. This CDR3 reads CAISGLAGAQDTQYF. The CDR3 region has the DNA TGTGCCATCAGTGGACTAGCGGGAGCCCAAGATACGCAGTATTTT.

This chain uses TRBV20-1 with TRBJ2-5; a possible D gene is TRBD2 (5 bases). This CDR3 contains 11 residues. Germline CDR1 is DFQATT and CDR2 is SNEGSKA (reference sequence). V lost 3 bases and J 3 bases, leaving 5 bases between the germline ends. The DNA of the CDR3 is TGCAGTGCTAGCGGGGAAGAGACCCAGTACTTC. Residues: CSASGEETQYF.

CDR3 protein: CAARTATAFF. CDR3 in DNA: TGTGCCGCCCGGACAGCTACGGCTTTCTTT. J is TRBJ1-1 and V is TRBV6-1; possibly TRBD1 for D (6 bases). The CDR3 consists of 10 residues. CDR1 and CDR2 (germline): MNHNS, SASEGT. The germline V and J ends were trimmed by 11 bases and 11 bases, with 15 bases remaining between them.

The V gene is TRBV5-6, the J gene TRBJ2-1, with D tentatively TRBD2 (5 bases). V lost 5 bases, J lost 0 bases, and 24 bases lay in between. The CDR3 consists of 19 residues. Germline CDR1 SGHDT, CDR2 YYEEEE. CDR3 nucleotides: TGTGCCAGCAGTACCCTTGGGATAGGGAGAAAAAGCTCCTACAATGAGCAGTTCTTC. This sequence encodes CASSTLGIGRKSSYNEQFF.